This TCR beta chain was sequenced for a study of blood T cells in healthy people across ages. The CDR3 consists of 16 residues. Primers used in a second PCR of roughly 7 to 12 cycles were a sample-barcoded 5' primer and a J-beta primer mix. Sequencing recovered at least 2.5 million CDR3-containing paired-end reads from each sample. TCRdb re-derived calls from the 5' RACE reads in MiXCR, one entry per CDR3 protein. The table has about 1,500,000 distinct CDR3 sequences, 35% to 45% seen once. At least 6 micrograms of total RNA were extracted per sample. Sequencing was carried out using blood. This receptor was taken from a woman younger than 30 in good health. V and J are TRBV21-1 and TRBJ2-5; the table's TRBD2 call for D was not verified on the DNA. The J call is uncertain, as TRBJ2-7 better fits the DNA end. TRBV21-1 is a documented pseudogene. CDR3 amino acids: CASSKELAALICEQYF. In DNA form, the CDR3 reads TGTGCCAGCAGCAAAGAACTAGCGGCTTTAATCTGCGAGCAGTACTTC.